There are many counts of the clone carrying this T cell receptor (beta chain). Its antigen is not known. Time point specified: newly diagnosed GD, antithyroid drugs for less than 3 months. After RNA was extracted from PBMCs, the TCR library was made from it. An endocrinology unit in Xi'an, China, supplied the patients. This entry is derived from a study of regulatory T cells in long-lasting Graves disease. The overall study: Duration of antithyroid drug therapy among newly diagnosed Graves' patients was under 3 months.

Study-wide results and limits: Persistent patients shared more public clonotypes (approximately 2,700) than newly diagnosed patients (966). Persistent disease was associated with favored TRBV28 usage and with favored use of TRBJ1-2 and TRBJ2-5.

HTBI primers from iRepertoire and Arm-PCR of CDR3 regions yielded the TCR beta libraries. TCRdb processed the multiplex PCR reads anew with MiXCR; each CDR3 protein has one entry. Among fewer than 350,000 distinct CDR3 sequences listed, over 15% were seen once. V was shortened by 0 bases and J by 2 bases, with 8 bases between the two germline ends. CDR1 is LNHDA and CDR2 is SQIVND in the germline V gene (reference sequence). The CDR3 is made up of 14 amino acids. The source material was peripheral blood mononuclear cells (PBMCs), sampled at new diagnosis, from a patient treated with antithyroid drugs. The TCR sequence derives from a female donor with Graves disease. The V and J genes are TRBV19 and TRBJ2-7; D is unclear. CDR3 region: CASSIEDQTYEQYF. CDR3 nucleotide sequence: TGTGCCAGTAGTATAGAGGACCAAACCTACGAGCAGTACTTC.